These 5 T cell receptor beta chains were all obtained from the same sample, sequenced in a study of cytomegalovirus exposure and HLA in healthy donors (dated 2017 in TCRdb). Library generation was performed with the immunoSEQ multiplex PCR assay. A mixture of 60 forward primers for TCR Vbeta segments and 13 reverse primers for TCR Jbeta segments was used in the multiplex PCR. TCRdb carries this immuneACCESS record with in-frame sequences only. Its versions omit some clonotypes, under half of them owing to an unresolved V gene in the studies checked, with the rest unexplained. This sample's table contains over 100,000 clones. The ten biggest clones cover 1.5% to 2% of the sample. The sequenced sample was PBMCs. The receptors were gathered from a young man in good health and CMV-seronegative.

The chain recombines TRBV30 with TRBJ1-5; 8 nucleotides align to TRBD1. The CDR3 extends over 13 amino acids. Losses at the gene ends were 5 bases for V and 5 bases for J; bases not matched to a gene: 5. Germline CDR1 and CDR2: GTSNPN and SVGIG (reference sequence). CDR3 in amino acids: CAWADRGHQPQHF. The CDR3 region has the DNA TGTGCCTGGGCCGACAGGGGCCATCAGCCCCAGCATTTT.

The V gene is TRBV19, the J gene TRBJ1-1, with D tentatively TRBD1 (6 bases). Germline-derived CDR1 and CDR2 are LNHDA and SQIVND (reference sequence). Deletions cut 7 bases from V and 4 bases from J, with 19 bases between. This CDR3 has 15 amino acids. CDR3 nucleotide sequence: TGTGCCAGTAAACAGGGCCGAATTAGGTTCACTGAAGCTTTCTTT. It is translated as CASKQGRIRFTEAFF. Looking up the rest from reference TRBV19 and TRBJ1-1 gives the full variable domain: DGGITQSPKYLFRKEGQNVTLSCEQNLNHDAMYWYRQDPGQGLRLIYYSQIVNDFQKGDIAEGYSVSREKKESFPLTVTSAQKNPTAFYLCASKQGRIRFTEAFFGQGTRLTVV.

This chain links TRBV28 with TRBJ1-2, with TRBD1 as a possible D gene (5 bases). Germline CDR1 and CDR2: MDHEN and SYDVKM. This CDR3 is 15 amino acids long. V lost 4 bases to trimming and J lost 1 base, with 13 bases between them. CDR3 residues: CASSSGTSINYGYTF. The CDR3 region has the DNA TGTGCCAGCAGTTCAGGGACTAGTATTAACTATGGCTACACCTTC.

The CDR3 DNA follows: TGTGCCACCAAAGCGGGACAGGGATATGGCTACACCTTC. It is translated as CATKAGQGYGYTF. This chain links TRBV30 with TRBJ1-2; 9 bases fit TRBD1. Germline CDR1 reads GTSNPN; CDR2 reads SVGIG (reference sequence). CDR3 size: 13 residues. After removal of 8 bases from V and 5 bases from J, the junction contained 9 bases not matched to a gene.

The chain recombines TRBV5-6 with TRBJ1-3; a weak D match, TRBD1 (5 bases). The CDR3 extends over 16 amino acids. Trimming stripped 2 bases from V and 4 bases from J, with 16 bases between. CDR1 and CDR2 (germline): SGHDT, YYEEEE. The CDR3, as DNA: TGTGCCAGCAGCTTTCGTGGGGCTTTCGGCGGAAACACCATATATTTT. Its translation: CASSFRGAFGGNTIYF.